A selection of T cell receptor beta chains follows, all from one sample in a study of shared clonotypes between healthy human individuals. The repertoire was sequenced with immunoSEQ multiplex PCR; TCRdb's copy has only in-frame clones and lacks some. The table includes around 2.5 million clones, 80% to 95% detected once. The specimen was naive CD4+ T cells from PBMCs. The receptors come from a man between 18 and 35 years old in good health. Some clones in this sample may be carry-over from other donors' samples. Both conserved end residues are part of each CDR3. A D gene is named only where the DNA matches it firmly. Only some rows state a clone size, as once, few, many or a class for expanded clones.

- | TRBJ1-6 | TRBV28 | - | CASSGVMSLHF | TGTGCCAGCAGCGGGGTAATGTCCCTCCACTTT
TRBD1 | TRBJ2-6 | TRBV18 | - | CASSPIGTASGANVLTF | TGTGCCAGCTCACCTATTGGGACAGCCTCTGGGGCCAACGTCCTGACTTTC
- | TRBJ2-2 | TRBV4-1 | - | CASSPPGTAATGGELFF | TGCGCCAGCAGCCCCCCAGGGACGGCTGCAACTGGCGGGGAGCTGTTTTTT
- | TRBJ1-6 | TRBV7-9 | - | CAMTTEAYNSPLHF | TGTGCCATGACGACCGAGGCCTATAATTCACCCCTCCACTTT
- | TRBJ2-7 | TRBV15 | - | CATSGDGYEQYF | TGTGCCACCAGCGGGGACGGATACGAGCAGTACTTC
TRBD1 | TRBJ1-1 | TRBV6-1 | - | CASSEVGVGSDRGRPAGAFF | TGTGCCAGCAGTGAAGTGGGAGTGGGCTCGGACAGGGGGCGCCCGGCTGGAGCTTTCTTT
- | TRBJ1-1 | TRBV6-1 | - | CASNPGLNTEAFF | TGTGCCAGCAACCCAGGACTGAACACTGAAGCTTTCTTT
- | TRBJ2-3 | TRBV9 | - | CASSALGLPSTDTQYF | TGTGCCAGCAGCGCCTTAGGACTCCCTAGCACAGATACGCAGTATTTT
- | TRBJ1-1 | TRBV6-1 | few | CASSETGEEAFF | TGTGCCAGCAGTGAAACTGGGGAAGAGGCTTTCTTT
- | TRBJ2-2 | TRBV11-3 | - | CASSLDYRAGELFF | TGTGCCAGCAGCTTAGATTATAGGGCCGGGGAGCTGTTTTTT
- | TRBJ2-2 | TRBV7-9 | - | CASSVRKGLRNTGELFF | TGTGCCAGCAGCGTCAGGAAGGGACTCCGGAACACCGGGGAGCTGTTTTTT
TRBD2 | TRBJ2-3 | TRBV2 | - | CASSVGGGTQYF | TGTGCCAGCAGCGTCGGGGGGGGTACGCAGTATTTT
TRBD1 | TRBJ2-7 | TRBV28 | - | CASSFQGARVYEQYF | TGTGCCAGCAGTTTCCAGGGGGCCCGGGTCTACGAGCAGTACTTC
- | TRBJ2-3 | TRBV18 | - | CASSPDLFGQYF | TGTGCCAGCTCACCCGACCTTTTTGGGCAGTATTTT
TRBD1 | TRBJ2-7 | TRBV4-1 | - | CASSPGTGASGPPYEQYF | TGCGCCAGCAGCCCCGGGACAGGGGCTAGCGGGCCCCCATACGAGCAGTACTTC
- | TRBJ2-7 | TRBV5-1 | - | CASSRWGSYEQYF | TGCGCCAGCAGCCGTTGGGGCTCCTACGAGCAGTACTTC
- | TRBJ2-7 | TRBV7-9 | once | CASSPRGALAYEQYF | TGTGCCAGCAGCCCCAGGGGGGCCCTAGCCTACGAGCAGTACTTC
TRBD2 | TRBJ2-3 | TRBV19 | - | CASSASGTSGRGTDTQYF | TGTGCCAGTAGTGCCTCCGGGACTAGCGGGAGAGGGACAGATACGCAGTATTTT
- | TRBJ2-5 | TRBV28 | - | CASSFYSPAQETQYF | TGTGCCAGCAGTTTTTATAGTCCCGCTCAAGAGACCCAGTACTTC
- | TRBJ2-5 | TRBV9 | - | CASSQTPQETQYF | TGTGCCAGCAGCCAAACCCCCCAAGAGACCCAGTACTTC